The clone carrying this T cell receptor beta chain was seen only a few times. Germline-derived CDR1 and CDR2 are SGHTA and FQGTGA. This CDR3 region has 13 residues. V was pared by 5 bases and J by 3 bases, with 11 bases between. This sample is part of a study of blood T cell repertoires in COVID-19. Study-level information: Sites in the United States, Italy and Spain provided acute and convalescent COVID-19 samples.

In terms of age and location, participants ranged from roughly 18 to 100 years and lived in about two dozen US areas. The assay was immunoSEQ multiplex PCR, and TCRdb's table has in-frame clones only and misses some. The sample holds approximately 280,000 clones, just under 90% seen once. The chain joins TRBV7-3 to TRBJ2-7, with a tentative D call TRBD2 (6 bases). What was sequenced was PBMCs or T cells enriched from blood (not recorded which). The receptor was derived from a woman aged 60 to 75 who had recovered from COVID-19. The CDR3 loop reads CASSIGTRYEQYF. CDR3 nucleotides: TGTGCCAGCAGCATCGGGACTCGCTACGAGCAGTACTTC.